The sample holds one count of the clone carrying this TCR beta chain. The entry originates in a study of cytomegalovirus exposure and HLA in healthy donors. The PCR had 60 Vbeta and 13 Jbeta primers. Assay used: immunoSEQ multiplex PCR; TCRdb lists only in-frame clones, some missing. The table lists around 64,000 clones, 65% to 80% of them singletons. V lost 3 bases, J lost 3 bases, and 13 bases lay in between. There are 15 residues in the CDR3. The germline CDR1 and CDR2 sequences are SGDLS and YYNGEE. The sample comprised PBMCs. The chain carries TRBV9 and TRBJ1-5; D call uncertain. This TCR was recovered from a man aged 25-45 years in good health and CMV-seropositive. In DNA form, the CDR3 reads TGTGCCAGCAGCGGTGGCGTCGACTTCAATCAGCCCCAGCATTTT. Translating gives CASSGGVDFNQPQHF.